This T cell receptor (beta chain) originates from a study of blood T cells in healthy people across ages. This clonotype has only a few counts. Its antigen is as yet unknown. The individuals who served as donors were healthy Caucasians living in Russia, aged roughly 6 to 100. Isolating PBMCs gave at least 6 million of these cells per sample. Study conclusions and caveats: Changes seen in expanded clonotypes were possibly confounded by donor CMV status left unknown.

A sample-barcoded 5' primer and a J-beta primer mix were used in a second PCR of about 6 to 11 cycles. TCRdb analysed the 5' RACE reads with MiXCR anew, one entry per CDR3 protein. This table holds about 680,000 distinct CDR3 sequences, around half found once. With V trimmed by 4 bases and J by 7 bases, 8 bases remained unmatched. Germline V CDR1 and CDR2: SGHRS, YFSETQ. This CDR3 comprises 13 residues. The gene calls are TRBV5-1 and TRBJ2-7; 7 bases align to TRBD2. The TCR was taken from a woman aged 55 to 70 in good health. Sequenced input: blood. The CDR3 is CASSASGMGEQYF. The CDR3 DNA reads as TGCGCCAGCAGCGCCAGCGGGATGGGGGAGCAGTACTTC.